The present T cell receptor (delta chain) was sequenced within a study of gamma-delta chains in newborns, infants, children. For the study at large: Microbial exposure reportedly drives polyclonal innate γδ T cell expansion after birth.

This clone occurred a few times. CDR1 GEAIGNYY and CDR2 EKD come from the germline V gene. The V gene end was trimmed by 1 base and the J gene end by 8 bases; junction bases not matched to a gene: 9. There are 15 residues in the CDR3. TCRdb re-processed the reads using CATT. The profile shows 9,200 or so delta-chain clones, 20% to 25% of them singletons. This clonotype was obtained from a child who was a newborn, infant or young child, either healthy, febrile or measles-vaccinated (not recorded which). The sequencing input was blood. The rearrangement links TRDV2 to TRDJ1; TRDD3 aligns across 10 bases. The CDR3 region is CACDTILGDSPKLIF. CDR3 nucleotide sequence: TGTGCCTGTGACACGATACTGGGGGATTCTCCGAAACTCATCTTT.